A selection of T cell receptor beta chains follows, all from one sample in a study of cytomegalovirus exposure and HLA in healthy donors. Clones were sequenced by immunoSEQ multiplex PCR, and TCRdb holds only the in-frame ones, with some missing. In the table there are about 210,000 clones, about 85% of which are singletons. The specimen sequenced was PBMCs. The receptors shown here come from a male donor in good health and CMV-seropositive. Each CDR3 is given with its conserved first and last residue. D genes are given only for firm matches. The size of a clone is reported for some rows only, either as once, few or many, or as a class for expanded clones.

TRBJ1-1 14 TRBV7-9 . . TGTGCCAGCAGCCCGGGTGCTCGGAACACTGAAGCTTTCTTT CASSPGARNTEAFF
TRBJ2-6 18 TRBV5-4 . . TGTGCCAGCAGCAATTCGCCGGGACTTTACTCTGGGGCCAACGTCCTGACTTTC CASSNSPGLYSGANVLTF
TRBJ2-5 15 TRBV7-3 TRBD2 . TGTGCCAGCAGCTTAACGACTAGCGGAAAAGAGACCCAGTACTTC CASSLTTSGKETQYF
TRBJ1-2 16 TRBV19 TRBD1 . TGTGCCAGTAGTCCGGCCCGGGACAGGGGGCCCTATGGCTACACCTTC CASSPARDRGPYGYTF
TRBJ2-1 14 TRBV4-1 TRBD2 . TGCGCCAGCAGCCAAGCCCTAGCGGGGAATGAGCAGTTCTTC CASSQALAGNEQFF
TRBJ1-1 13 TRBV6-6 TRBD1 . TGTGCCAGCAGCCGCGGACAGGGGATTGAAGCTTTCTTT CASSRGQGIEAFF
TRBJ2-1 13 TRBV7-2 TRBD1 . TGTGCCAGCAGCCAGGGGGTTGTCGATGAGCAGTTCTTC CASSQGVVDEQFF
TRBJ1-6 14 TRBV5-1 . few TGCGCCAGCAGCTCCCGAGACTATAATTCACCCCTCCACTTT CASSSRDYNSPLHF
TRBJ1-1 15 TRBV7-3 . . TGTGCCAGCAGCCAATACCCGTCCCTGGCGGCTGAAGCTTTCTTT CASSQYPSLAAEAFF
TRBJ2-1 13 TRBV10-3 TRBD2 . TGTGCCTCCGGACTAGCGGGGCCCAATGAGCAGTTCTTC CASGLAGPNEQFF
TRBJ2-4 17 TRBV30 . once TGTGCCTGGAGTGTATTTCGGGGGGCTGGGTCCAAAAACATTCAGTACTTC CAWSVFRGAGSKNIQYF
TRBJ2-2 15 TRBV28 . . TGTGCCAGCACCCGGACAGACCCGAACACCGGGGAGCTGTTTTTT CASTRTDPNTGELFF
TRBJ1-5 13 TRBV7-6 TRBD1 few TGTGCCACCGGGACAGGGGGTTCTCAGCCCCAGCATTTT CATGTGGSQPQHF
TRBJ1-1 12 TRBV6-5 . . TGTGCCAGCAGTAACAGGAACACTGAAGCTTTCTTT CASSNRNTEAFF
TRBJ2-7 10 TRBV29-1 . . TGCAGCGTTGCCGGGTACGAGCAGTACTTC CSVAGYEQYF
TRBJ2-3 13 TRBV7-3 . . TGTGCCAGCAGCTTAGGTACGGGGGATACGCAGTATTTT CASSLGTGDTQYF
TRBJ1-3 15 TRBV5-1 . . TGCGCCAGCAGCTTGGCCGCGGGATCTGGAAACACCATATATTTT CASSLAAGSGNTIYF
TRBJ1-2 13 TRBV7-9 TRBD1 . TGTGCCAGCGATGAACAGGGGAACTATGGCTACACCTTC CASDEQGNYGYTF
TRBJ2-2 12 TRBV29-1 TRBD1 . TGCAGCGCCACAGGGGGAACCGGGGAGCTGTTTTTT CSATGGTGELFF
TRBJ2-6 21 TRBV18 TRBD1 few TGTGCCAGCTCACCTTTTAGGTTCGCCGGGACAGGGGACTCTGGGGCCAACGTCCTGACTTTC CASSPFRFAGTGDSGANVLTF
TRBJ2-1 17 TRBV7-3 . once TGTGCCAGCAGCAGCTCGCTCCTTACAGGGAAATACAATGAGCAGTTCTTC CASSSSLLTGKYNEQFF
TRBJ2-1 16 TRBV27 TRBD2 . TGTGCCACAGCTCGGACTAGCGGGAGTAACTACAATGAGCAGTTCTTC CATARTSGSNYNEQFF
TRBJ2-1 13 TRBV7-8 . . TGTGCCAGCAGCTCTATTGTCTACAATGAGCAGTTCTTC CASSSIVYNEQFF
TRBJ1-3 15 TRBV30 TRBD1 . TGTGCCTGGAGTGAGACAGGGGTCTCTGGAAACACCATATATTTT CAWSETGVSGNTIYF
TRBJ2-7 14 TRBV27 TRBD2 . TGTGCCAGCAGTCCGCGGGAGGCTCCCTACGAGCAGTACTTC CASSPREAPYEQYF
TRBJ2-7 14 TRBV5-6 . . TGTGCCAGCAGCCGGGGAGAGCAGGCCTACGAGCAGTACTTC CASSRGEQAYEQYF
TRBJ1-5 16 TRBV10-3 TRBD1 . TGTGCCATCAGTGAGCCCGGACAGGGAGGCAATCAGCCCCAGCATTTT CAISEPGQGGNQPQHF
TRBJ2-1 15 TRBV7-3 TRBD2 . TGTGCCAGCAGCCTCCCCGGGACTAACCACAATGAGCAGTTCTTC CASSLPGTNHNEQFF
TRBJ2-1 13 TRBV2 . . TGTGCCAGCAGTGAAAATCTCAGGGTTGAGCAGTTCTTC CASSENLRVEQFF
TRBJ1-5 15 TRBV5-8 . . TGTGCCAGCAGCTTGGGGGCCCACAGCAATCAGCCCCAGCATTTT CASSLGAHSNQPQHF
TRBJ2-1 14 TRBV5-1 TRBD1 . TGCGCCAGCGGCTCTGGGACAGGACACAATGAGCAGTTCTTC CASGSGTGHNEQFF
TRBJ2-2 14 TRBV10-3 TRBD2 . TGTGCCATCTATAGCGGGGAAAACACCGGGGAGCTGTTTTTT CAIYSGENTGELFF
TRBJ2-7 13 TRBV5-6 TRBD2 . TGTGCCAGCAGACTAGCGGGAGGGCCAGGGCAGTACTTC CASRLAGGPGQYF
TRBJ1-5 16 TRBV5-8 TRBD1 . TGTGCCAGCAGCGTAAGACAGGGACTTAGCAATCAGCCCCAGCATTTT CASSVRQGLSNQPQHF
TRBJ2-1 14 TRBV7-2 . . TGTGCCAGCAGCTTACCAGGGCCCTACAATGAGCAGTTCTTC CASSLPGPYNEQFF
TRBJ1-2 16 TRBV6-5 . . TGTGCCAGCAGTTACGAGGTGACAGGTCTAGGCTATGGCTACACCTTC CASSYEVTGLGYGYTF
TRBJ2-1 19 TRBV28 TRBD2 . TGTGCCAGCAGTTTAACTGCCCTAGCGGGAGGTAGGAGTAGCGATGAGCAGTTCTTC CASSLTALAGGRSSDEQFF
TRBJ2-7 17 TRBV4-1 . . TGCGCCAGCAGCCTAAACCCGGACATCATAAGCTCCTACGAGCAGTACTTC CASSLNPDIISSYEQYF
TRBJ1-4 14 TRBV19 TRBD1 . TGTGCCAGTAGTCGGACAGGGGTGGTTGAAAAACTGTTTTTT CASSRTGVVEKLFF
TRBJ1-1 16 TRBV11-3 TRBD1 . TGTGCCAGCAGCTTAGATCGGGGACAGGGGAACACTGAAGCTTTCTTT CASSLDRGQGNTEAFF
TRBJ2-2 15 TRBV7-9 . few TGTGCCAGCAGCAGGCAGGGGGGAAGCACCGGGGAGCTGTTTTTT CASSRQGGSTGELFF
TRBJ2-1 15 TRBV29-1 TRBD2 . TGCAGCGTTGTAGGATGGACTAGCGGGATCGATGAGCAGTTCTTC CSVVGWTSGIDEQFF
TRBJ2-7 16 TRBV18 TRBD2 . TGTGCCAGCTCCAGCGCCGGGGAGGGGCCCCCTTACGAGCAGTACTTC CASSSAGEGPPYEQYF
TRBJ1-1 15 TRBV6-9 . . TGTGCCAGCAGTTATCCGGGACATTCGAACACTGAAGCTTTCTTT CASSYPGHSNTEAFF
TRBJ2-5 14 TRBV7-3 . . TGTGCCAGCAGCTTAGGGCCAGCTCAAGAGACCCAGTACTTC CASSLGPAQETQYF
TRBJ1-2 11 TRBV30 TRBD1 . TGTGCCTGGGGGACAGGGGATGGCTACACCTTC CAWGTGDGYTF